This entry features one T cell receptor beta chain sequence. As yet, its antigen is unknown. This sample stems from a study of immune evolution from preneoplasia to lung adenocarcinoma. Findings and limits, study-wide: Normal lung had highest clonality; later lesions appeared denser, more diverse. Normal lung had the highest top T cell clone frequencies.

Germline loops: CDR1 MDHEN, CDR2 SYDVKM. V lost 3 bases and J 6 bases, leaving 14 bases between the germline ends. CDR3 size: 14 residues. Between the mid-2010s and the late 2010s, patients underwent resection in Japan or China. Histologic diagnosis was independently verified by two lung pathologists. Method: immunoSEQ multiplex PCR; TCRdb's copy keeps in-frame clones and lacks some. This table holds thousands of clones, roughly 80% found once. The chain carries TRBV28 and TRBJ1-2; D possibly corresponds to TRBD1 (6 bases). This clonotype originated in a person aged 70 to 85 with lung adenocarcinoma. Sequencing was performed on FFPE adjacent normal lung tissue. The CDR3 region is CASSFQGSPHGYTF. The CDR3 nucleotides are TGTGCCAGCAGTTTTCAGGGGTCGCCCCATGGCTACACCTTC.